This TCR beta chain was observed in a study of cytomegalovirus exposure and HLA in healthy donors. It was with 60 Vbeta and 13 Jbeta primers that the PCR ran. The method was immunoSEQ multiplex PCR; TCRdb's version includes in-frame clones alone and lacks a portion of them. Of 100,000 to 150,000 clones in the sample, roughly 75% were seen once. V lost 5 bases to trimming and J lost 10 bases, with 17 bases between them. Per the germline V gene, CDR1 is LNHDA and CDR2 is SQIVND (reference sequence). CDR3 length: 13 amino acids. Input material: PBMCs. The V and J genes are TRBV19 and TRBJ1-1, with D tentatively TRBD1 (6 bases). This TCR was recovered from a woman aged 45 to 65 in good health and CMV-seronegative. The CDR3 nucleotides read TGTGCCAGTAGTCTGCCTGACAGGATGAGAGCTTTCTTT. Its translation: CASSLPDRMRAFF.